Reported below is one T cell receptor (beta chain). As yet, its antigen is unknown. The data were taken from a study of CD8 T cells in Susac syndrome. Study-level points and caveats: The number of individuals included in the study's TCR sequencing and HLA analysis was acknowledged as relatively small.

Germline V gene lookup returns CDR1 LGHDT and CDR2 YNNKEL (reference sequence). V was cut by 1 base and J by 6 bases, with 5 bases left in between. The CDR3 runs to 12 residues. Negative isolation was applied to CD8+ and CD4+ T cells, and FACS enrichment was applied to TEMRA cells. Random-hexamer reverse transcription was applied to about 0.45 to 1 ug RNA. immunoSEQ multiplex PCR amplified TCR beta CDR3 across 54 Vbeta, 13 Jbeta. MiXCR was run by TCRdb on the immunoSEQ multiplex PCR reads, yielding one entry per CDR3 protein. The table shows over 95,000 distinct CDR3 sequences, with 85% to 95% occurring only once.

Sequencing input: CD8+ T cells from PBMCs. The sequence was obtained from a human donor in good health. The chain employs TRBV3-1 and TRBJ2-3; the D is unclear. The CDR3 reads CASSQVKDTQYF. CDR3 DNA: TGTGCCAGCAGCCAAGTGAAGGATACGCAGTATTTT.